This TCR beta chain was profiled in a study of blood T cell repertoires in COVID-19. Study overall: Sites across the United States, Italy and Spain contributed samples from acute and convalescent COVID-19.

Produced via immunoSEQ multiplex PCR; TCRdb's table is partial and in-frame only. The sample has some 250,000 clones; 82% are singletons. CDR3 length: 15 residues. V lost 4 bases and J lost 5, with 18 bases in between. The germline V gene has CDR1 SGHRS and CDR2 YFSETQ. The clonotype originates from a woman aged 55-69 years with active or convalescent COVID-19. V gene TRBV5-1 combines with J gene TRBJ1-2, with D tentatively TRBD1 (5 bases). The material sequenced was peripheral blood. CDR3 sequence (DNA): TGCGCCAGCAGCCCCAGGGATGGCGGGGGGTATGGCTACACCTTC. It is translated as CASSPRDGGGYGYTF.